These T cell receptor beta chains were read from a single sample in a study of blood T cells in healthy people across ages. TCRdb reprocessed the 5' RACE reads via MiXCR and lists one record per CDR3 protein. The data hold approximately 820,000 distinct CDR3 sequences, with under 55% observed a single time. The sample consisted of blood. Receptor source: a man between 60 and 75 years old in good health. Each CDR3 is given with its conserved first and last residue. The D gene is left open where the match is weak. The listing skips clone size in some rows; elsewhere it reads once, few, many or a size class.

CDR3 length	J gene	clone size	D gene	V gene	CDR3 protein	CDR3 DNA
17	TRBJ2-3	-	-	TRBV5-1	CASRIFERPGGTDTQYF	TGCGCCAGCAGAATTTTTGAACGACCCGGCGGCACAGATACGCAGTATTTT
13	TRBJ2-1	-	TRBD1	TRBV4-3	CASSLYRGNEQFF	TGCGCCAGCAGCCTTTACAGGGGTAATGAGCAGTTCTTC
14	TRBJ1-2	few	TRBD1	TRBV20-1	CSAPRGQGGYGYTF	TGCAGTGCTCCACGGGGACAGGGCGGTTATGGCTACACCTTC
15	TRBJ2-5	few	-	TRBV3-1	CASSPWREGWETQYF	TGTGCCAGCAGCCCCTGGCGAGAGGGGTGGGAGACCCAGTACTTC
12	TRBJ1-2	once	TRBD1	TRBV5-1	CASRTGPGGYTF	TGCGCCTCAAGGACAGGGCCCGGGGGCTACACCTTC
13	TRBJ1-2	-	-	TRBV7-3	CASSPGFSYGYTF	TGTGCCAGCAGCCCCGGGTTCTCATATGGCTACACCTTC
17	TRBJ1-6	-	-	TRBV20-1	CSARDPRGALWDSPLHF	TGCAGTGCTAGAGATCCGCGGGGGGCCCTTTGGGATTCACCCCTCCACTTT
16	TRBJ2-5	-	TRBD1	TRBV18	CASSPRQGDFQETQYF	TGTGCCAGCTCACCACGACAGGGAGATTTCCAAGAGACCCAGTACTTC
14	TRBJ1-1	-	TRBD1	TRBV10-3	CAISPGQMDTEAFF	TGTGCCATCAGTCCGGGACAGATGGACACTGAAGCTTTCTTT
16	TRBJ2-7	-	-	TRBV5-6	CASSLVPTSSYNEQYF	TGTGCCAGCAGCTTGGTACCCACGAGCTCCTACAATGAGCAGTACTTC
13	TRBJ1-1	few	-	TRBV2	CASSDVLNTEAFF	TGTGCCAGCAGTGATGTCCTAAACACTGAAGCTTTCTTT
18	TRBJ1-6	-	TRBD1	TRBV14	CASSPTGTVSSYNSPLHF	TGTGCCAGCAGCCCTACAGGGACAGTGAGCTCCTATAATTCACCCCTCCACTTT
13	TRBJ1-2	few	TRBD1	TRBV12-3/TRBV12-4	CASSHGQGCGYTF	TGTGCCAGCAGTCACGGACAGGGATGTGGCTACACCTTC
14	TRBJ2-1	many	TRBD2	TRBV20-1	CSASDLAGGNEQFF	TGCAGTGCTAGCGACCTAGCGGGGGGTAATGAGCAGTTCTTC
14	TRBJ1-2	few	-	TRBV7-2	CASSPPGRENGYTF	TGTGCCAGCAGCCCCCCCGGCAGGGAGAATGGCTACACCTTC
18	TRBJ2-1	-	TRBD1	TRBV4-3	CASSHDGSGTGSNNEQFF	TGCGCCAGCAGCCACGACGGATCTGGGACAGGGAGTAACAATGAGCAGTTCTTC
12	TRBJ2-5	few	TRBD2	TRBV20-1	CSARTSGETQYF	TGCAGTGCTCGGACTAGCGGTGAGACCCAGTACTTC
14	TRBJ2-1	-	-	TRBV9	CASSHNRTMNEQFF	TGTGCCAGCAGCCATAACAGGACTATGAATGAGCAGTTCTTC
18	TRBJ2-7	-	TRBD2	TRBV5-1	CASSPGLAGGHTTYEQYF	TGCGCCAGCAGCCCAGGACTAGCGGGGGGGCATACGACCTACGAGCAGTACTTC
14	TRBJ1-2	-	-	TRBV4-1	CASSQDKTKRGYTF	TGCGCCAGCAGCCAAGATAAGACAAAACGGGGCTACACCTTC
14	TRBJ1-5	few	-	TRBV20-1	CSASGDSSNQPQHF	TGCAGTGCTAGCGGTGACAGTAGCAATCAGCCCCAGCATTTT
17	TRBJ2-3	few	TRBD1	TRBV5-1	CASSETTGTASTDTQYF	TGCGCCAGCAGCGAGACGACCGGGACAGCTAGCACAGATACGCAGTATTTT
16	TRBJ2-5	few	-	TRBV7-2	CASSLVSSSPAETQYF	TGTGCCAGCAGCTTAGTAAGTTCCTCCCCAGCGGAGACCCAGTACTTC
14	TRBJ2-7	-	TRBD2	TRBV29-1	CSVEGTSSYNEQYF	TGCAGCGTTGAAGGGACTAGCAGTTACAATGAGCAGTACTTC
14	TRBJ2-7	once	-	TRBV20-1	CSAGRDTVYNEQYF	TGCAGTGCGGGCCGGGACACGGTCTACAATGAGCAGTACTTC
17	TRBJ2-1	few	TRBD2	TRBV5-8	CASSFARLAGTYNEQFF	TGTGCCAGCAGCTTCGCCCGGCTAGCGGGTACCTACAATGAGCAGTTCTTC
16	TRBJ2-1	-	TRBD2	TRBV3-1	CASRGRAVTGWNEQFF	TGTGCCAGCCGCGGGAGGGCGGTTACAGGGTGGAATGAGCAGTTCTTC
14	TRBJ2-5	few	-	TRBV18	CASSPQARVETQYF	TGTGCCAGCTCACCACAAGCCAGGGTGGAGACCCAGTACTTC
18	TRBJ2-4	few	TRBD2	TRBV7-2	CASSLALTSKPTENIQYF	TGTGCCAGCAGCTTAGCGTTGACTAGCAAACCTACAGAAAACATTCAGTACTTC
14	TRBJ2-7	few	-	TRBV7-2	CASSRGDPPYEQYF	TGTGCCAGCAGCAGGGGGGACCCGCCCTACGAGCAGTACTTC
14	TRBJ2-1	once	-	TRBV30	CAWSRGGIYNEQFF	TGTGCCTGGAGTAGGGGGGGAATTTACAATGAGCAGTTCTTC
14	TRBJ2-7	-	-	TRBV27	CASSVGDVVYEQYF	TGTGCCAGCAGTGTTGGGGACGTGGTCTATGAGCAGTACTTC
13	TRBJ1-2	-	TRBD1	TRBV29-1	CSVVDRGGYGYTF	TGCAGCGTTGTTGACAGGGGCGGCTATGGCTACACCTTC
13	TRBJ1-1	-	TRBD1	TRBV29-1	CSVSGTERTEAFF	TGCAGCGTTTCCGGGACAGAGAGGACTGAAGCTTTCTTT
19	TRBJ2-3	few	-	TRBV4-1	CASSQDWGVRLASTDTQYF	TGCGCCAGCAGCCAAGATTGGGGCGTCAGGCTAGCGAGCACAGATACGCAGTATTTT
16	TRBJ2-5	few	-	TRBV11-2	CASSLASGAWEETQYF	TGTGCCAGCAGCTTAGCATCGGGGGCCTGGGAAGAGACCCAGTACTTC
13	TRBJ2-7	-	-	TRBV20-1	CSARATIRGEQYF	TGCAGTGCTAGAGCAACGATCCGGGGCGAGCAGTACTTC
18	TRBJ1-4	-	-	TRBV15	CATSRKVGGAGTNEKLFF	TGTGCCACCAGCAGGAAGGTGGGGGGCGCGGGGACTAATGAAAAACTGTTTTTT
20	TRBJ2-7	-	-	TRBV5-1	CASSPGVRGDSSGTSYEQYF	TGCGCCAGCAGCCCGGGCGTCAGGGGAGATTCTAGCGGAACCTCCTACGAGCAGTACTTC
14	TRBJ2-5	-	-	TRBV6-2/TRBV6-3	CASSSRQAGETQYF	TGTGCCAGCAGTTCCCGACAGGCTGGCGAGACCCAGTACTTC
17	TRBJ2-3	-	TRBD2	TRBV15	CATSRDVAGGGTDTQYF	TGTGCCACCAGCAGAGATGTCGCGGGGGGGGGCACAGATACGCAGTATTTT
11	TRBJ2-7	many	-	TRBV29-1	CSVGWSYEQYF	TGCAGCGTTGGGTGGTCCTACGAGCAGTACTTC
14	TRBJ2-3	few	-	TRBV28	CASSYPRGTDTQYF	TGTGCCAGCAGCTATCCCAGGGGCACAGATACGCAGTATTTT
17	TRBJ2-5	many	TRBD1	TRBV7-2	CASSLAHGTDYQETQYF	TGTGCCAGCAGCTTAGCGCACGGGACAGATTACCAAGAGACCCAGTACTTC
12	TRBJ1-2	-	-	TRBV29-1	CSVARGDCGYTF	TGCAGCGTTGCCAGGGGAGACTGTGGCTACACCTTC
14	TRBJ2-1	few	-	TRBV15	CATSRAQRNFEQFF	TGTGCCACCAGCAGAGCCCAGCGTAACTTTGAGCAGTTCTTC
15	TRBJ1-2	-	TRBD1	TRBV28	CASSTRDRGAYGYTF	TGTGCCAGCAGTACCAGGGACAGGGGCGCCTATGGCTACACCTTC
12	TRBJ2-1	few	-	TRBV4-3	CASSQEGHEQFF	TGCGCCAGCAGCCAAGAGGGGCACGAGCAGTTCTTC
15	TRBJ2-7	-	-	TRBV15	CATSRDYRSSYEQYF	TGTGCCACCAGCAGAGATTACAGGAGCTCCTACGAGCAGTACTTC
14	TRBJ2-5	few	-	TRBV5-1	CASSSPGRRETQYF	TGCGCCAGCAGCTCGCCGGGAAGGAGGGAGACCCAGTACTTC
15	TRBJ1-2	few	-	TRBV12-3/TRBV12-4	CASSSAPDRIYGYTF	TGTGCCAGCAGTTCAGCCCCTGACAGGATCTATGGCTACACCTTC
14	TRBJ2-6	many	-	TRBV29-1	CSVDTGYGANVLTF	TGCAGCGTTGACACAGGGTACGGGGCCAACGTCCTGACTTTC
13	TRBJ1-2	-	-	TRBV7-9	CASSLAHGYGYTF	TGTGCCAGCAGCTTAGCTCACGGCTATGGCTACACCTTC
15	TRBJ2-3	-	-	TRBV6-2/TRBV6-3	CASTRQGLSTDTQYF	TGTGCCAGCACCCGACAGGGACTAAGCACAGATACGCAGTATTTT
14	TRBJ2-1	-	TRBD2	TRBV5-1	CASSFLAGNKEQFF	TGCGCCAGCAGCTTCCTAGCGGGGAACAAGGAGCAGTTCTTC